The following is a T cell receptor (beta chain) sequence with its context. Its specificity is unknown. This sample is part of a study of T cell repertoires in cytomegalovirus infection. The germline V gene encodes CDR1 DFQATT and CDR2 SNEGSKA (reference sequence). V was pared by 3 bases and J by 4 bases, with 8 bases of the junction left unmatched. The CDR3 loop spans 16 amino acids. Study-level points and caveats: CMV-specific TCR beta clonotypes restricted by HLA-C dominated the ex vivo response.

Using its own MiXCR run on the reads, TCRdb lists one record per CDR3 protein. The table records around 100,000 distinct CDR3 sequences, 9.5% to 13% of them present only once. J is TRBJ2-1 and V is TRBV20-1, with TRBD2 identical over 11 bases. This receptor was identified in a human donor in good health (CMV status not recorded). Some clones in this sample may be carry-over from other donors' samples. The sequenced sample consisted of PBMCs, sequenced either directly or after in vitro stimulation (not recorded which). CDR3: CSAREGGLAAYNEQFF. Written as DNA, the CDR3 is TGCAGTGCTAGGGAGGGGGGACTAGCGGCGTACAATGAGCAGTTCTTC.